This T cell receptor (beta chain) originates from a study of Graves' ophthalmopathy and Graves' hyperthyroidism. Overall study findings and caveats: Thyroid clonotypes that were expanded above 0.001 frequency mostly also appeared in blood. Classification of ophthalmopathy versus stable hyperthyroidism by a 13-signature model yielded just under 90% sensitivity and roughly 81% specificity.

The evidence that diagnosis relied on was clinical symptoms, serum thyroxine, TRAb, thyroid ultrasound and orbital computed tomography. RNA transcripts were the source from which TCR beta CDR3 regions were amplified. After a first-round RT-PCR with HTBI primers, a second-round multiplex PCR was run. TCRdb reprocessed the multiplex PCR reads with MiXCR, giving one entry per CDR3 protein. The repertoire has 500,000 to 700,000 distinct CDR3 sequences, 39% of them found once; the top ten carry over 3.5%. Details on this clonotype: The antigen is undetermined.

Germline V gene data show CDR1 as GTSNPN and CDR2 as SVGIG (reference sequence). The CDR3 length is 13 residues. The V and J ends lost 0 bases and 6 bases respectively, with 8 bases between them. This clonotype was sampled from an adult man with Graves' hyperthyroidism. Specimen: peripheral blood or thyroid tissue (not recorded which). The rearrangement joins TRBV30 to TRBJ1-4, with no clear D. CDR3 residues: CAWSVTDDEKLFF. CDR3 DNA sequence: TGTGCCTGGAGTGTCACAGATGATGAAAAACTGTTTTTT.